One T cell receptor beta chain is described in this entry. The data were taken from a study of blood T cell repertoires in COVID-19. Background on the study: The cDNA or gDNA used as material had been derived from T cells, B-cell-depleted T cells, or PBMCs.

Trimming pared 4 bases from V and 6 bases from J, leaving 5 bases between. CDR3 size: 11 residues. The germline CDR1 and CDR2 sequences are MNHEY and SVGAGI. Original data processing: Amplification of reference gene primers was used by the study to estimate nucleated cell counts. Measured with immunoSEQ multiplex PCR; TCRdb has only the in-frame clones, and not every one. That table supplies the V and J calls and clone size; D and trimming were determined from the DNA. The data hold under 200,000 clones, with 70% to 85% observed a single time. The chain uses TRBV6-5 and TRBJ2-3, with D uncertain. The clonotype was recovered from a woman between 25 and 40 years old with acute or convalescent COVID-19. Sequenced material: peripheral blood. The DNA for the CDR3 is TGTGCCAGCAGTTTTATGGATACGCAGTATTTT. Translating gives CASSFMDTQYF.